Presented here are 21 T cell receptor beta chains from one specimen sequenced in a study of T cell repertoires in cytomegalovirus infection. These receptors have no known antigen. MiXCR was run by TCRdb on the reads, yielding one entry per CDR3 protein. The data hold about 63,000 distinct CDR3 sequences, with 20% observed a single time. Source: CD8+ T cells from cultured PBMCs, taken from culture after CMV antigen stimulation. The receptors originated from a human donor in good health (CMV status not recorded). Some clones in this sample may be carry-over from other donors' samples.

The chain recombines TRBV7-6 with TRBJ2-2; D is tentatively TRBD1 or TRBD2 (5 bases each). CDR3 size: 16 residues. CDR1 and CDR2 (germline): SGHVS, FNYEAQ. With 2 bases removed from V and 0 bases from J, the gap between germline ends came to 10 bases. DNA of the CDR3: TGTGCCAGCAGCTTACCAGGGACGGCGAACACCGGGGAGCTGTTTTTT. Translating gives CASSLPGTANTGELFF.

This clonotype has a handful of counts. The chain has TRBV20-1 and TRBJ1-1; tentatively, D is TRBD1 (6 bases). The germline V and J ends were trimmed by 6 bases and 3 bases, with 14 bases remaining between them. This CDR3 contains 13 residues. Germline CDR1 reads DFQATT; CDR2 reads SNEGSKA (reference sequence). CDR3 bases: TGCAGTGCAAACCGCGACAGGTACACTGAAGCTTTCTTT. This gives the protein CSANRDRYTEAFF.

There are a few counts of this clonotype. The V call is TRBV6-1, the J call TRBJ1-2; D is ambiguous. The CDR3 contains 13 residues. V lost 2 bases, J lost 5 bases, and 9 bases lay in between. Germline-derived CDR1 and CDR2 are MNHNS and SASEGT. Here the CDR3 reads CASSEWEPYGYTF. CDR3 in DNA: TGTGCCAGCAGTGAATGGGAACCATATGGCTACACCTTC.

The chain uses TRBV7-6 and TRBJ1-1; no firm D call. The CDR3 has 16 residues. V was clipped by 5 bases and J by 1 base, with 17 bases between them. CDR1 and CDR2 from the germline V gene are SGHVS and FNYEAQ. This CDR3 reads CASSPARGDWNTEAFF. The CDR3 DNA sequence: TGTGCCAGCAGCCCCGCCCGCGGGGATTGGAACACTGAAGCTTTCTTT.

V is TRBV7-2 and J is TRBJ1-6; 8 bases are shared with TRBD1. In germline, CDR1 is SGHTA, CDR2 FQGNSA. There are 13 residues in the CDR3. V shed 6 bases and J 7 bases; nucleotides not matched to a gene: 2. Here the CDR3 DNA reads TGTGCCAGCAGAGGACAGGGCAATTCACCCCTCCACTTT. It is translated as CASRGQGNSPLHF.

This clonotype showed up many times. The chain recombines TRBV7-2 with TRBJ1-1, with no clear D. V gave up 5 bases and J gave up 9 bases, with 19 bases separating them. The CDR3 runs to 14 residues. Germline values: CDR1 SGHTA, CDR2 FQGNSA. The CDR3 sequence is CASSTQQTDPKAFF. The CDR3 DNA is TGTGCCAGCAGCACACAGCAGACGGATCCCAAAGCTTTCTTT.

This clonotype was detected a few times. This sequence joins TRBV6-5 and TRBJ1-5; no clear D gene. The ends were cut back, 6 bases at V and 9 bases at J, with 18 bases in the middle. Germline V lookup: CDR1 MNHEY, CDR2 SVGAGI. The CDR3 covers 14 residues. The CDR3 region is CASSAALYGRPQHF. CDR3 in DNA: TGTGCCAGCAGCGCGGCACTTTATGGTCGGCCCCAGCATTTT.

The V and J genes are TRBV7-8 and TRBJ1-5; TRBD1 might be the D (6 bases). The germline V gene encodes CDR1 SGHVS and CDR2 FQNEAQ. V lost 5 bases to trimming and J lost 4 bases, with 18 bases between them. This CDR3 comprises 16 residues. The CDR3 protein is CASSTGQINTNQPQHF. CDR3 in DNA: TGTGCCAGCAGCACGGGACAAATAAATACTAATCAGCCCCAGCATTTT.

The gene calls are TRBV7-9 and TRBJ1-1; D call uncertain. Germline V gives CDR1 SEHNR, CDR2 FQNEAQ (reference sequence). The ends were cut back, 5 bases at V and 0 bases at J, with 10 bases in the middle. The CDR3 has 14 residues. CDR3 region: CASSLSPLNTEAFF. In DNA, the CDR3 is TGTGCCAGCAGCCTAAGTCCCCTGAACACTGAAGCTTTCTTT.

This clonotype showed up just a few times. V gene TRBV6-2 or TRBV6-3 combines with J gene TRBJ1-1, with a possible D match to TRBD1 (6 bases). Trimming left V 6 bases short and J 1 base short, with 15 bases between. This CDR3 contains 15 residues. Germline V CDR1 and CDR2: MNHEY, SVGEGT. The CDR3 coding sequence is TGTGCCAGCAGCCGCACAGGACAGTCGAACACTGAAGCTTTCTTT. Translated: CASSRTGQSNTEAFF.

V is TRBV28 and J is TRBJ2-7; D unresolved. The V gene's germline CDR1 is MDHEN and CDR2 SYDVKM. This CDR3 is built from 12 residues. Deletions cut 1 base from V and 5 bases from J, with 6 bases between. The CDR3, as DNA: TGTGCCAGCAGTTTATCTGACAACGAGCAGTACTTC. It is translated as CASSLSDNEQYF.

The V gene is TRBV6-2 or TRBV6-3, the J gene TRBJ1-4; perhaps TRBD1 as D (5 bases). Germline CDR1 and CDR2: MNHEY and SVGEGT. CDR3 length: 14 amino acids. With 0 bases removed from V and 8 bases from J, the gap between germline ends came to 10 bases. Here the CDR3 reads CASSYSTDTEKLFF. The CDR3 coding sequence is TGTGCCAGCAGTTACTCGACAGATACAGAAAAACTGTTTTTT.

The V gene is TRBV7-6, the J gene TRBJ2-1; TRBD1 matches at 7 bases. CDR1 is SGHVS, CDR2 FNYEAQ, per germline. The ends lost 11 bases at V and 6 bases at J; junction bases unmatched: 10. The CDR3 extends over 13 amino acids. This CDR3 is CAAGTERFNEQFF. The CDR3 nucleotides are TGTGCCGCCGGGACAGAGAGATTCAATGAGCAGTTCTTC.

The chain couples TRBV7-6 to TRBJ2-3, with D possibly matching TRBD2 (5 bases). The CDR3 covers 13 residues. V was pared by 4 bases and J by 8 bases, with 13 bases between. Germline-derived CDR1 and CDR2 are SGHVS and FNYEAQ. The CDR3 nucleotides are TGTGCCAGCAGCTCCCGGACTTTCCTTACGCAGTATTTT. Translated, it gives CASSSRTFLTQYF.

In DNA, the CDR3 is TGTGCCAGCAGCTTAGTAGGGGGGCCCAAGTCGGATTCACCCCTCCACTTT. Protein: CASSLVGGPKSDSPLHF. The chain employs TRBV7-9 and TRBJ1-6; weak D call: TRBD1 (6 bases). The CDR3 loop spans 17 amino acids. Looked up from germline, CDR1 is SEHNR and CDR2 is FQNEAQ (reference sequence). Trimming stripped 1 base from V and 8 bases from J, with 18 bases between.

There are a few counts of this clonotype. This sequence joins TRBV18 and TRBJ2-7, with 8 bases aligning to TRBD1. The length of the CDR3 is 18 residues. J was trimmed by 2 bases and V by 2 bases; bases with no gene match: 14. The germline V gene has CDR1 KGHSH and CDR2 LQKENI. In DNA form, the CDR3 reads TGTGCCAGCTCACCAACGGACAGGGTGCACGCTCCCACCTACGAGCAGTACTTC. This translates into CASSPTDRVHAPTYEQYF.

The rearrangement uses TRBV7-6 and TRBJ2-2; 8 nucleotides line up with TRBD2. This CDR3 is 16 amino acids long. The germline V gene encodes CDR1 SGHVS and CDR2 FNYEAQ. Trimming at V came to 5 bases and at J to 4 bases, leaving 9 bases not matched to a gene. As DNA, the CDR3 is TGTGCCAGCAGCCCCGGGACGGGGGGGGGCACCGGGGAGCTGTTTTTT. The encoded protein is CASSPGTGGGTGELFF.

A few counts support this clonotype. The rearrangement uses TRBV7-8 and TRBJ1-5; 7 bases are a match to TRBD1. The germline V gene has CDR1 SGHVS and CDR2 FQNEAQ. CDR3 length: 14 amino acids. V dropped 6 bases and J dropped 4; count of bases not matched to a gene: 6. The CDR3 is CASRSRGRNQPQHF. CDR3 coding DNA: TGTGCCAGCAGAAGCAGGGGGAGGAATCAGCCCCAGCATTTT.

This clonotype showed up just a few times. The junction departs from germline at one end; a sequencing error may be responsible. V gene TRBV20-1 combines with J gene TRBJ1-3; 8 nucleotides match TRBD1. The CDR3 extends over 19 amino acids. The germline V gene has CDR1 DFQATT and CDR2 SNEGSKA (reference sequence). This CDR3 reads CSARSTGQEKTEAGNTIYF. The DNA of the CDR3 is TGCAGTGCTAGATCTACGGGACAGGAAAAGACGGAAGCTGGTAACACCATATATTTT.

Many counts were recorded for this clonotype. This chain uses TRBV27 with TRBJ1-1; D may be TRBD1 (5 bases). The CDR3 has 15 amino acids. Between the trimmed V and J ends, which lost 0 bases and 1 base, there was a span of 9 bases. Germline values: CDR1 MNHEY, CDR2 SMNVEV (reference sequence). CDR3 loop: CASSLSAGRNTEAFF. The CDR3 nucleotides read TGTGCCAGCAGTTTATCAGCAGGGAGGAACACTGAAGCTTTCTTT.

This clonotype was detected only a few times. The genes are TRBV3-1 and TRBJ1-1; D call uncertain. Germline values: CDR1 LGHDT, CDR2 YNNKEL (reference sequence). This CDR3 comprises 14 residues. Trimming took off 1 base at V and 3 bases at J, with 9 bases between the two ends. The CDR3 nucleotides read TGTGCCAGCAGCCAAGCGCAGGCGTACACTGAAGCTTTCTTT. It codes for CASSQAQAYTEAFF.